Listed here are 7 T cell receptor beta chains from one sample, sequenced in a study of identical twins. In TCRdb, the 5' RACE reads were re-called with MiXCR into one record per CDR3 protein. The sample has roughly 350,000 distinct CDR3 sequences, roughly an eighth seen once. These data were also reused for a study on yellow fever vaccine responses in identical twins.

Sequencing was carried out using CD8+ T cells sorted from blood. Every receptor here comes from a woman aged 18-29 years in good health.

This clonotype was seen a few times. J is TRBJ1-1 and V is TRBV20-1; D remains unclear. Per germline, CDR1 DFQATT and CDR2 SNEGSKA (reference sequence). Trimming removed 6 bases at V and 3 bases at J, with 17 bases between. The CDR3 runs to 14 residues. CDR3 coding DNA: TGCAGTGCCCCGGTCGGGGATTCGTACACTGAAGCTTTCTTT. As protein: CSAPVGDSYTEAFF.

The rearrangement links TRBV27 to TRBJ1-1; D not certain. Trimming cost V 2 bases and J 6 bases, with 13 bases left between them. Germline CDR1 is MNHEY and CDR2 is SMNVEV (reference sequence). The CDR3 loop spans 14 amino acids. CDR3 bases: TGTGCCAGCAGTTTACTCTCGGTCGGACCTGAAGCTTTCTTT. Translation gives CASSLLSVGPEAFF.

This clonotype was counted a few times. The chain is built from TRBV21-1 and TRBJ2-7; TRBD2, the table's D call, lacks a check against the DNA. TRBV21-1 counts as a pseudogene. The CDR3 runs to 13 residues. The CDR3 region has the DNA TGTGCCAGCAGCAGGGACTTCTCCTACGAGCAGTACTTC. Protein sequence: CASSRDFSYEQYF.

The J gene is TRBJ2-5, the V gene TRBV7-6; 11 bases match TRBD1. Germline V gene lookup returns CDR1 SGHVS and CDR2 FNYEAQ. The V gene end was trimmed by 4 bases and the J gene end by 0 bases; junction bases not matched to a gene: 7. This CDR3 has 17 amino acids. Here the CDR3 DNA reads TGTGCCAGCAGCTCCCTGGGGACAGGGGGGTACCAAGAGACCCAGTACTTC. Amino acids: CASSSLGTGGYQETQYF.

V gene TRBV7-8 combines with J gene TRBJ1-2; 8 nucleotides line up with TRBD1. V was pared by 5 bases and J by 4 bases, with 9 bases of the junction left unmatched. The CDR3 spans 15 residues. Germline CDR1 is SGHVS and CDR2 is FQNEAQ. Here the CDR3 reads CASSPTPGTGYGYTF. CDR3 coding DNA: TGTGCCAGCAGCCCGACCCCCGGGACAGGCTATGGCTACACCTTC.

V and J are TRBV6-5 and TRBJ2-3; 13 positions agree with TRBD2. V lost 4 bases, J lost 2 bases, and 6 bases stayed unmatched. CDR1 and CDR2 from the germline V gene are MNHEY and SVGAGI. The CDR3 is 17 residues long. CDR3 in amino acids: CASSSTGLAGDTDTQYF. The CDR3 DNA follows: TGTGCCAGCAGTTCCACCGGACTAGCGGGGGACACAGATACGCAGTATTTT.

The CDR3: CASSLYVSGLEQFF. CDR3 in DNA: TGTGCCAGCAGCTTATATGTCAGTGGGCTTGAGCAGTTCTTC. The chain combines TRBV7-9 with TRBJ2-1; the D is unclear. The CDR3 contains 14 residues. From germline, CDR1 is SEHNR and CDR2 FQNEAQ (reference sequence). V was cut by 2 bases and J by 9 bases, with 14 bases left in between.